This TCR beta chain emerged from a study of T cell clusters in autoimmune cytopenias. This clonotype registers medium-sized by frequency. Its matching antigen is unknown. The CDR3 covers 11 residues. Germline assignment: CDR1 MNHNS and CDR2 SASEGT. TRB was amplified by touch-down multiplex PCR, primer pools A and B combined. TCRdb re-called the multiplex PCR reads, yielding one record per CDR3 amino acid sequence without DNA. The sample data list 5,000 to 7,500 distinct CDR3 sequences. TRB amplification used 250 ng of peripheral blood genomic DNA. Notes on the study in general: Active autoimmune hepatitis patients had almost three-fold fewer exclusive TRB clusters than healthy donors. Clustering suggested that physiological T cell clusters were missing in primary autoimmune cytopenia patients. TRB repertoire shifts in secondary cytopenia and chronic lymphocytic leukemia mostly reflected lymphoma, not autoimmunity. Comparing secondary cytopenia with chronic lymphocytic leukemia showed no cluster-lack signature, apparently masked by lymphoma repertoire.

Material for sequencing was peripheral blood. V usage is TRBV6-1 and J usage is TRBJ2-1. The receptor was isolated from a human donor with an autoimmune cytopenia or autoimmune hepatitis (not recorded which). The CDR3 sequence: CASSELEEQFF.